What follows are 19 T cell receptor beta chains derived from one specimen sequenced in a study of technical replicates of blood from several donors. Profiled with immunoSEQ multiplex PCR; TCRdb holds only in-frame clones, not every one. The profile covers some 99,000 clones, with about 95% appearing a single time and around 0.21% taken by the ten largest. The sequencing input was T cells isolated from PBMCs. These receptors all come from a human donor in good health.

In its sample, this clone was seen a few times. The rearrangement joins TRBV10-1 to TRBJ1-1; 7 bases fit TRBD1. The CDR3 runs to 15 residues. The V and J ends lost 4 bases and 1 base, in that order; junction bases with no gene match: 6. The germline V gene has CDR1 WNHNN and CDR2 SYGVQD (reference sequence). This chain's CDR3 is CASSGPTGTNTEAFF. The CDR3 coding sequence is TGCGCCAGCAGTGGGCCGACAGGGACGAACACTGAAGCTTTCTTT.

The chain employs TRBV5-1 and TRBJ1-1; TRBD1 is a possible D gene (5 bases). The CDR3 is made up of 13 amino acids. Germline V lookup: CDR1 SGHRS, CDR2 YFSETQ. V was trimmed by 1 base and J by 4 bases, leaving 8 bases between them. For the CDR3, the DNA is TGCGCCAGCAGCTTGTGGGGGGGCACTGAAGCTTTCTTT. Protein product: CASSLWGGTEAFF.

J is TRBJ1-2 and V is TRBV10-3; no definite D call. The V end was cut by 8 bases, the J end by 0 bases, with 10 bases between. Germline V gives CDR1 ENHRY, CDR2 SYGVKD. CDR3 length: 13 residues. CDR3 residues: CAIGEEANYGYTF. The CDR3 nucleotides read TGTGCCATCGGCGAGGAAGCTAACTATGGCTACACCTTC.

The CDR3 spells CASSPTGYYEQYF. CDR3 DNA sequence: TGTGCCAGCAGCCCAACAGGTTACTACGAGCAGTACTTC. This chain links TRBV7-9 with TRBJ2-7; tentatively, D is TRBD1 (5 bases). The CDR3 contains 13 residues. The V end lost 5 bases, the J end lost 3 bases, and 11 bases lay between the germline ends. From germline, CDR1 is SEHNR and CDR2 FQNEAQ (reference sequence).

The chain links TRBV2 to TRBJ2-7; D is undetermined. V lost 1 base and J 3 bases, leaving 13 bases between the germline ends. There are 15 residues in the CDR3. Germline CDR1 and CDR2: SNHLY and FYNNEI. The DNA of the CDR3 is TGTGCCAGCAGTGAAGTAGAGCTACGTAACTACGAGCAGTACTTC. As protein: CASSEVELRNYEQYF.

This clone was detected only once. The chain carries TRBV28 and TRBJ2-1; a weak D match, TRBD2 (6 bases). The CDR3 is 14 residues long. Germline V gives CDR1 MDHEN, CDR2 SYDVKM. The V end lost 6 bases, the J end lost 3 bases, and 12 bases lay between the germline ends. The CDR3 bases are TGTGCCAGCAGACGAGGAGGGAACTACAATGAGCAGTTCTTC. It specifies CASRRGGNYNEQFF.

The count of this clone is one. As DNA, the CDR3 is TGTGCCAGCAGTTACTCGGGGGGTGGGACTGGCTACACCTTC. Translated: CASSYSGGGTGYTF. The chain has TRBV6-5 and TRBJ1-2; D possibly corresponds to TRBD1 (5 bases). The V gene lost 0 bases and the J gene lost 7 bases, with 12 bases spanning the gap. CDR1 MNHEY and CDR2 SVGAGI come from the germline V gene. The CDR3 sequence is 14 residues long.

The genes are TRBV2 and TRBJ2-2; 8 bases agree with TRBD2. The germline V gene has CDR1 SNHLY and CDR2 FYNNEI. This CDR3 contains 16 residues. Trimming at V came to 3 bases and at J to 4 bases, leaving 7 bases not matched to a gene. The CDR3 DNA sequence: TGTGCCAGCAGTGAGTGGCGGGGGGCCCCCACCGGGGAGCTGTTTTTT. Protein product: CASSEWRGAPTGELFF. The full variable domain, rest sourced from reference TRBV2 and TRBJ2-2, is EPEVTQTPSHQVTQMGQEVILRCVPISNHLYFYWYRQILGQKVEFLVSFYNNEISEKSEIFDDQFSVERPDGSNFTLKIRSTKLEDSAMYFCASSEWRGAPTGELFFGEGSRLTVL.

The V call is TRBV6-9, the J call TRBJ1-1, with TRBD1 matching 9 bases. With 1 base clipped from V and 1 base from J, the junction kept 7 bases outside the gene matches. Per the germline V gene, CDR1 is MNHGY and CDR2 is SVAAGI. The CDR3 loop spans 17 amino acids. For the CDR3, the DNA is TGTGCCAGCAGTTATTATGACAGGGGGGTTCGGAACACTGAAGCTTTCTTT. Its translation: CASSYYDRGVRNTEAFF.

CDR3 amino acids: CASSHFTGIQETQYF. CDR3 DNA sequence: TGCGCCAGCAGCCACTTCACAGGTATCCAAGAGACCCAGTACTTC. The chain employs TRBV4-1 and TRBJ2-5; possible D gene TRBD1, 5 bases. Germline values: CDR1 MGHRA, CDR2 YSYEKL. This CDR3 is 15 amino acids long. Trimming shortened V by 3 bases and J by 1 base, and 12 bases separated the two germline ends.

This chain connects TRBV7-9 to TRBJ2-1; 7 nucleotides match TRBD2. After removal of 6 bases from V and 0 bases from J, the junction contained 11 bases not matched to a gene. The CDR3 covers 17 residues. Looked up from germline, CDR1 is SEHNR and CDR2 is FQNEAQ (reference sequence). Here the CDR3 DNA reads TGTGCCAGCAGTCCTCGACTAGCTGAAAGCTCCTACAATGAGCAGTTCTTC. As protein: CASSPRLAESSYNEQFF.

The V gene is TRBV6-1, the J gene TRBJ2-3; 8 bases align to TRBD2. The CDR3 runs 15 residues. Germline V gene data show CDR1 as MNHNS and CDR2 as SASEGT. The J segment lost 1 base and the V segment lost 2 bases, leaving 2 bases of the junction unmatched. For the CDR3, the DNA is TGTGCCAGCAGTGAACTACTAGCGGGCACAGATACGCAGTATTTT. As protein: CASSELLAGTDTQYF.

The J gene is TRBJ2-1, the V gene TRBV6-5; TRBD2 agrees at 10 bases. The ends lost 4 bases at V and 4 bases at J; junction bases unmatched: 7. CDR3 length equals 16 residues. The germline V gene encodes CDR1 MNHEY and CDR2 SVGAGI. The CDR3 DNA is TGTGCCAGCAGTTTTAGTGAAGCGGGGGGGTACAATGAGCAGTTCTTC. Residues: CASSFSEAGGYNEQFF.

The gene calls are TRBV27 and TRBJ2-7, with D possibly being TRBD1 (6 bases). Trimming cost V 2 bases and J 0 bases, with 8 bases left between them. Germline CDR1 MNHEY, CDR2 SMNVEV (reference sequence). This CDR3 is built from 14 residues. As DNA, the CDR3 is TGTGCCAGCAGTTTAAACAGGGACTCCTACGAGCAGTACTTC. It codes for CASSLNRDSYEQYF.

This sequence joins TRBV4-1 and TRBJ1-5; TRBD1 is a possible D gene (5 bases). Germline-derived CDR1 and CDR2 are MGHRA and YSYEKL. The CDR3 covers 17 residues. Trimming pared 0 bases from V and 7 bases from J, leaving 19 bases between. In DNA form, the CDR3 reads TGCGCCAGCAGCCAAGATCAGACAGCTAGGCGTCTCCAGCCCCAGCATTTT. Translation gives CASSQDQTARRLQPQHF.

The chain couples TRBV5-4 to TRBJ2-2; TRBD2 matches 9 bases. The CDR3 extends over 16 amino acids. With 0 bases clipped from V and 4 bases from J, the junction kept 4 bases outside the gene matches. Germline values: CDR1 SGHNT, CDR2 YYREEE (reference sequence). The CDR3: CASSLGGGAGTGELFF. CDR3 bases: TGTGCCAGCAGCTTGGGCGGGGGGGCCGGCACCGGGGAGCTGTTTTTT.

V and J are TRBV13 and TRBJ2-1; TRBD1 aligns across 10 bases. J lost 9 bases, V lost 0 bases, and 2 bases had no gene match. Per germline, CDR1 PRHDT and CDR2 FYEKMQ (reference sequence). The CDR3 totals 14 residues. CDR3 sequence reads: CASSLGTGGGEQFF. As DNA, the CDR3 is TGTGCCAGCAGCTTAGGGACAGGGGGCGGTGAGCAGTTCTTC.

This chain joins TRBV18 and TRBJ2-4; TRBD1 aligns across 10 bases. Germline V gives CDR1 KGHSH, CDR2 LQKENI. The CDR3 loop spans 17 amino acids. The V gene end was trimmed by 0 bases and the J gene end by 5 bases; junction bases not matched to a gene: 7. CDR3 residues: CASSPPNSGTGENIQYF. The CDR3 region has the DNA TGTGCCAGCTCACCACCGAATTCCGGGACAGGGGAAAACATTCAGTACTTC.

The chain is built from TRBV18 and TRBJ2-3; 8 bases are a match to TRBD2. CDR1 and CDR2 from the germline V gene are KGHSH and LQKENI. V was clipped by 7 bases and J by 2 bases; unmatched bases: 8. CDR3 length equals 15 residues. The CDR3 region is CASLRTSSNTDTQYF. DNA for the CDR3: TGTGCCAGCTTAAGGACTAGCAGTAACACAGATACGCAGTATTTT.